This section outlines one TCR beta chain sequence together with its context. Other DNA sequences in this specimen translate into the identical CDR3. The record originates from a study of CD8+ T cells in alopecia areata. Trimming stripped 3 bases from V and 7 bases from J, with 7 bases between. The CDR3 consists of 11 residues. Germline CDR1 MNHEY, CDR2 SMNVEV (reference sequence). Sequencing used cDNA as its template, made by extracting RNA and reverse transcribing it. Sequencing used immunoSEQ multiplex PCR; TCRdb keeps in-frame clones, though not all of them. The sample consists of more than 110,000 clones, 54% of them appearing once. Treatment meaning: oral pan-JAK inhibitor, 5-10 mg twice daily.

The V call is TRBV27, the J call TRBJ2-7; tentative D call: TRBD2 (5 bases). This sequence originates from a human donor with alopecia areata. The specimen was CD8+ T cells sorted from blood, collected at week 4, from a patient treated with tofacitinib. The CDR3 nucleotides are TGTGCCAGCAGTTTCGGCGGGGAGCAGTACTTC. This codes for CASSFGGEQYF.